The 18 T cell receptor beta chains presented below share a single source sample, sequenced in a study of T cells after yellow fever vaccination. TCRdb independently ran MiXCR on the 5' RACE reads; one entry per CDR3 protein. Here the sample spans 350,000 or so distinct CDR3 sequences, approximately 8% being singletons. The material was PBMCs, obtained 35 to 50 days after the first yellow fever vaccination. The receptor source for this set is a man between 18 and 35 years old who received the YFV17D yellow fever vaccine.

This chain connects TRBV4-1 to TRBJ1-4; D is possibly TRBD1 (6 bases). Looked up from germline, CDR1 is MGHRA and CDR2 is YSYEKL. V lost 4 bases and J 8 bases, leaving 17 bases between the germline ends. This CDR3 region has 15 residues. The CDR3 DNA sequence: TGCGCCAGCAGCCTAATAGGGGGTTTAGGAGAAAAACTGTTTTTT. This sequence encodes CASSLIGGLGEKLFF.

This clonotype has just a few counts. V usage is TRBV10-3 and J usage is TRBJ1-6; D gene uncertain. CDR1 is ENHRY, CDR2 SYGVKD, per germline. The length of the CDR3 is 17 residues. V was clipped by 2 bases and J by 6 bases, with 17 bases between them. This CDR3 is CAISEAKHMDGNSPLHF. The CDR3 DNA reads as TGTGCCATCAGTGAGGCGAAACATATGGACGGTAATTCACCCCTCCACTTT.

The CDR3 sequence: CASSMESGRYQPQHF. In DNA form, the CDR3 reads TGTGCCAGCAGCATGGAATCAGGGAGGTATCAGCCCCAGCATTTT. The chain combines TRBV6-2 or TRBV6-3 with TRBJ1-5, with a possible D match to TRBD1 (5 bases). V dropped 6 bases and J dropped 5 bases, with 17 bases sitting between them. CDR3 length equals 15 residues. CDR1 is MNHEY, CDR2 SVGEGT, per germline.

The chain carries TRBV7-9 and TRBJ1-5; 8 bases fit TRBD1. The CDR3 consists of 15 residues. Germline lookup yields CDR1 SEHNR and CDR2 FQNEAQ (reference sequence). J was trimmed by 4 bases and V by 5 bases; bases with no gene match: 7. The CDR3 nucleotides read TGTGCCAGCAGCAATACAGGGGGGATTAATCAGCCCCAGCATTTT. This codes for CASSNTGGINQPQHF. The complete variable domain, with remaining parts taken from reference TRBV7-9 and TRBJ1-5, reads DTGVSQNPRHKITKRGQNVTFRCDPISEHNRLYWYRQTLGQGPEFLTYFQNEAQLEKSRLLSDRFSAERPKGSFSTLEIQRTEQGDSAMYLCASSNTGGINQPQHFGDGTRLSIL.

This clonotype was picked up many times. The chain combines TRBV4-1 with TRBJ2-4; no definite D call. Trimming removed 2 bases at V and 1 base at J, with 15 bases between. In germline, CDR1 is MGHRA, CDR2 YSYEKL. This CDR3 has 17 residues. CDR3 protein: CASSQPSGYGAKNIQYF. In nucleotides, the CDR3 is TGCGCCAGCAGCCAACCTAGTGGGTATGGCGCCAAAAACATTCAGTACTTC.

There are a few counts of this clonotype. The gene calls are TRBV6-1 and TRBJ2-1, with 10 bases identical to TRBD1. CDR3 length: 15 amino acids. The junction had 11 bases not matched to a gene; V was cut back by 6 bases and J by 9 bases. CDR1 and CDR2 (germline): MNHNS, SASEGT. DNA for the CDR3: TGTGCCAGCAGCTCCCTGGACAGGGGGGCGGGTGAGCAGTTCTTC. It codes for CASSSLDRGAGEQFF.

The genes are TRBV11-3 and TRBJ2-1, with a weak D call TRBD2 (7 bases). Trimming stripped 3 bases from V and 7 bases from J, with 13 bases between. The V gene's germline CDR1 is SGHNT and CDR2 YENEEA. The CDR3 loop spans 14 amino acids. The CDR3 here is CASSLGGLRNEQFF. As DNA, the CDR3 is TGTGCCAGCAGCTTGGGGGGGCTAAGGAATGAGCAGTTCTTC.

A remark on this clonotype: A clone one base away is much larger, so this may be a read error. CDR3: CCAREGRGVSWDEQFF. DNA of the CDR3: TGCTGTGCTAGAGAGGGGAGGGGGGTCTCCTGGGATGAGCAGTTCTTC. The rearrangement links TRBV20-1 to TRBJ2-1, with D possibly matching TRBD2 (7 bases). This CDR3 contains 16 residues. The V gene's germline CDR1 is DFQATT and CDR2 SNEGSKA (reference sequence).

The rearrangement uses TRBV5-4 and TRBJ1-2, with a possible D match to TRBD1 (5 bases). Germline-derived CDR1 and CDR2 are SGHNT and YYREEE (reference sequence). Trimming pared 7 bases from V and 6 bases from J, leaving 7 bases between. The CDR3 spans 10 residues. CDR3 nucleotides: TGTGCCAGCGGGGCGGATGGCTACACCTTC. Amino acids: CASGADGYTF.

This clonotype was detected a few times. The chain employs TRBV5-4 and TRBJ2-7; 8 nucleotides line up with TRBD1. From germline, CDR1 is SGHNT and CDR2 YYREEE (reference sequence). The J segment lost 2 bases and the V segment lost 4 bases, leaving 8 bases of the junction unmatched. The CDR3 spans 15 residues. Written as DNA, the CDR3 is TGTGCCAGCAGCCTCAAGACAGGGGCCCCCTACGAGCAGTACTTC. Translated: CASSLKTGAPYEQYF.

There are a few counts of this clonotype. The J gene is TRBJ2-5, the V gene TRBV10-2; D is tentatively TRBD1 or TRBD2 (5 bases each). Deletions cut 0 bases from V and 10 bases from J, with 6 bases between. In germline, CDR1 is WSHSY, CDR2 SAAADI. The CDR3 contains 11 residues. CDR3 nucleotide sequence: TGCGCCAGCAGTGAGTCGGGGGTCCAGTACTTC. Translating gives CASSESGVQYF.

In its sample, this clonotype was seen a few times. The chain uses TRBV4-1 and TRBJ2-1; no definite D call. Germline-derived CDR1 and CDR2 are MGHRA and YSYEKL. This CDR3 is built from 16 residues. V was cut by 0 bases and J by 1 base, with 10 bases left in between. CDR3 coding DNA: TGCGCCAGCAGCCAAGATACTAAGGGTTCCTACAATGAGCAGTTCTTC. It yields the protein CASSQDTKGSYNEQFF.

This clonotype has just a few counts. The gene calls are TRBV19 and TRBJ2-7; possible D gene TRBD2, 6 bases. V was pared by 1 base and J by 8 bases, with 15 bases between. CDR3 length: 14 amino acids. Germline V gives CDR1 LNHDA, CDR2 SQIVND (reference sequence). Here the CDR3 reads CASSIVGTAAKQYF. In DNA form, the CDR3 reads TGTGCCAGTAGTATAGTCGGGACTGCGGCCAAGCAGTACTTC.

The chain couples TRBV4-1 to TRBJ2-5; perhaps TRBD2 as D (5 bases). V was trimmed by 4 bases and J by 2 bases, leaving 14 bases between them. The CDR3 has 15 residues. Germline V gives CDR1 MGHRA, CDR2 YSYEKL. CDR3 sequence: CASSLARREQETQYF. In DNA form, the CDR3 reads TGCGCCAGCAGCCTCGCCCGACGGGAACAAGAGACCCAGTACTTC.

In its sample, this clonotype was seen a few times. This chain links TRBV6-2 or TRBV6-3 with TRBJ2-5, with 8 bases identical to TRBD2. Germline V gene sequence: CDR1 MNHEY, CDR2 SVGEGT. The CDR3 has 15 amino acids. Trimming removed 6 bases from V and 1 base from J; junction bases left unmatched: 7. CDR3 nucleotides: TGTGCCAGCAGACGCTTTAGCGGGATCCAAGAGACCCAGTACTTC. This codes for CASRRFSGIQETQYF.

This clonotype has at least ten counts. The chain has TRBV5-1 and TRBJ1-1; D gene uncertain. Trimming stripped 5 bases from V and 1 base from J, with 12 bases between. The CDR3 is 14 residues long. Germline V lookup: CDR1 SGHRS, CDR2 YFSETQ. This chain's CDR3 is CASRLGGENTEAFF. Written as DNA, the CDR3 is TGCGCCAGCAGGCTTGGTGGGGAGAACACTGAAGCTTTCTTT.

This clonotype was observed a few times. The V and J genes are TRBV15 and TRBJ1-5, with TRBD1 matching over 8 bases. The CDR3 covers 17 residues. Germline V CDR1 and CDR2: LNHNV, YYDKDF (reference sequence). The V gene end was trimmed by 2 bases and the J gene end by 5 bases; junction bases not matched to a gene: 11. The CDR3 DNA reads as TGTGCCACCAGCAGACCCCCTCCAGGGGGCGCGGATCAGCCCCAGCATTTT. Residues: CATSRPPPGGADQPQHF.

This clonotype was seen a few times. The chain joins TRBV2 to TRBJ2-1, with TRBD2 matching over 8 bases. V trimming: 6 bases; J trimming: 5 bases; junction bases outside the gene matches: 6. The germline V gene has CDR1 SNHLY and CDR2 FYNNEI. There are 14 residues in the CDR3. Here the CDR3 DNA reads TGTGCCAGCAGCCGCGGGGGGACGGACAATGAGCAGTTCTTC. Translation gives CASSRGGTDNEQFF.